The clone carrying this T cell receptor (beta chain) was recorded a few times. Its cognate antigen is unknown. Germline and junction disagree at one end, which may indicate a read error. The record originates from a study of cytomegalovirus exposure and HLA in healthy donors. Study background: Samples from HLA-typed donors yielded about 85 million unique TCRs in an early data release. Whole-study findings and limits: Across all donors, roughly uniform sequencing depth was an assumption of the presence/absence analyses. It was reportedly the case that the classifier diagnosed cytomegalovirus status with high specificity and sensitivity. Among the sequence variants, a highly shared cluster was likely an artifact of sequencing.

Germline CDR1 reads SNHLY; CDR2 reads FYNNEI. The CDR3 totals 12 residues. A multiplex PCR was run with 60 Vbeta primers and 13 Jbeta primers. Some clones are missing from TCRdb's copy, which holds only in-frame ones; the method was immunoSEQ multiplex PCR. The sample consists of some 170,000 clones, about four fifths of them appearing once. The chain links TRBV2 to TRBJ2-7, with TRBD1 as a possible D gene (5 bases). Sequences were obtained from PBMCs. This sequence originates from a young woman in good health and CMV-seropositive. The CDR3 region has the DNA TGTGCCAGCAGTGAAGGCATAACGGACAAGGGCTTC. This gives the protein CASSEGITDKGF.